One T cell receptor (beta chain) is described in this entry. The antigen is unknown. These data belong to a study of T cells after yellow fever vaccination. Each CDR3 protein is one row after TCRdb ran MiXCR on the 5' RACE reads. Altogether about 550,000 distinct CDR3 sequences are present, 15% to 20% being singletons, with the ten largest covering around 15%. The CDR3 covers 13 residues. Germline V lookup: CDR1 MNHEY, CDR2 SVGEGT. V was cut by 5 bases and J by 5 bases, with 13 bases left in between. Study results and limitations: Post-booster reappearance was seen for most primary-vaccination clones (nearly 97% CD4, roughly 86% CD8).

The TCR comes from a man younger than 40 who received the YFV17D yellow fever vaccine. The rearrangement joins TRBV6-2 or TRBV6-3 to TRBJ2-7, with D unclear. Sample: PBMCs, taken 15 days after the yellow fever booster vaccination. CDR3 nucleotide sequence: TGTGCCAGCAGTCCCCCCGGTTACGACGAGCAGTACTTC. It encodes CASSPPGYDEQYF.